The source of this T cell receptor (beta chain) is a study of T-cell memory formation after mild COVID-19. Looking at the study overall: Largely, the TCR clusters proved donor specific. Regarding the study as a whole: Contracting clones from day 15 to 85 showed balanced CD4/CD8; later expanders favored CD4+. Mostly located in CM and EM were contracting CD4+ clones, with contracting CD8+ clones located in EMRA.

The TCR alpha and TCR beta cDNA libraries, bearing sample barcodes and UMIs, were generated by 5'RACE using constant-segment primers. MiXCR, run by TCRdb on the 5' RACE reads, gives a single entry per CDR3 protein. Found here are a few hundred thousand distinct CDR3 sequences, over 15% of them singletons; the top ten hold 20% to 25%. This clonotype was detected ten times or more. Its antigen is undetermined. V was shortened by 3 bases and J by 0 bases, with 6 bases between the two germline ends. Germline V CDR1 and CDR2: SGHTA, FQGNSA. CDR3 size: 14 residues. The specimen sequenced was PBMCs or a T cell subset sorted from them (not recorded which). This chain joins TRBV7-2 and TRBJ2-1; D not certain. The clonotype comes from a young man who had mild COVID-19 (a few samples of this study predate the infection). Cell type and time point are not known. The CDR3 sequence: CASSFIYSYNEQFF. CDR3 nucleotide sequence: TGTGCCAGCAGCTTTATTTACTCCTACAATGAGCAGTTCTTC.